This record looks at one TCR beta chain sequence and its context. Its target is unknown. This sample is part of a study of shared clonotypes between healthy human individuals. General study findings and limits: Memory subsets generally showed smaller estimated richness than naive subsets did. Expectations were that clonotype sharing among donors would be affected by sequencing depth.

Germline assignment: CDR1 SGHNT and CDR2 YENEEA. This CDR3 has 13 residues. The ends were cut back, 5 bases at V and 5 bases at J, with 10 bases in the middle. TCRdb's table, derived via immunoSEQ multiplex PCR, lists solely in-frame clones and lacks some. The repertoire holds about a million clones, with roughly 80% as singletons. There were only Caucasian adults among the donors, and all lived in Nashville, Tennessee. The chain couples TRBV11-3 to TRBJ2-1; TRBD1 might be the D (6 bases). The receptor was isolated from a man younger than 35 in good health. Some clones in this sample may be carry-over from other donors' samples. Specimen: memory CD4+ T cells from PBMCs. Subset of the sample: CD45RA-negative fraction. The CDR3 bases are TGTGCCAGCAGCAGTAACAGGGACAATGAGCAGTTCTTC. Its translation: CASSSNRDNEQFF.